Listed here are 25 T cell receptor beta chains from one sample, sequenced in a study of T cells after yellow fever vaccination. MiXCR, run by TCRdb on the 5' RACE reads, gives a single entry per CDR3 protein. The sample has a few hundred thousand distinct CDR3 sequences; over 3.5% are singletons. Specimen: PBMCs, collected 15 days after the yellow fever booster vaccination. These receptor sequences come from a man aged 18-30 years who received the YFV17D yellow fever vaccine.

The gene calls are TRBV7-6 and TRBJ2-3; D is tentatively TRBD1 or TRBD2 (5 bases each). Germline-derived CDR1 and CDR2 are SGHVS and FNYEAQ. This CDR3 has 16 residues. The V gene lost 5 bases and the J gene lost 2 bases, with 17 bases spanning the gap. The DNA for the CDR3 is TGTGCCAGCAGCCCAAGGGACGTTGACATCACAGATACGCAGTATTTT. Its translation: CASSPRDVDITDTQYF.

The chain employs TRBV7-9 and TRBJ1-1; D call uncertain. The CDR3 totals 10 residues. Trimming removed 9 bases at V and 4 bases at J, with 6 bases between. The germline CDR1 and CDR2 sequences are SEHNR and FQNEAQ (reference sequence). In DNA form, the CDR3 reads TGTGCCAGTACTTTCACTGAAGCTTTCTTT. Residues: CASTFTEAFF.

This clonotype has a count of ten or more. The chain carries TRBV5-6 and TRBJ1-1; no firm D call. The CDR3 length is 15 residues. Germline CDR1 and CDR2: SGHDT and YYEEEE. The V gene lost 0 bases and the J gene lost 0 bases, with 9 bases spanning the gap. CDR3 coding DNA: TGTGCCAGCAGCTTGGAAGCTCGGATGAACACTGAAGCTTTCTTT. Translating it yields CASSLEARMNTEAFF.

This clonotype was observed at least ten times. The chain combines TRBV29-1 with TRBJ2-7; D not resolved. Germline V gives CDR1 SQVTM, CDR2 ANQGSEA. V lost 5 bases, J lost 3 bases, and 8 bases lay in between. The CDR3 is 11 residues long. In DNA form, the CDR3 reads TGCAGCGTTACGTGGGGCTACGAGCAGTACGTC. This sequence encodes CSVTWGYEQYV.

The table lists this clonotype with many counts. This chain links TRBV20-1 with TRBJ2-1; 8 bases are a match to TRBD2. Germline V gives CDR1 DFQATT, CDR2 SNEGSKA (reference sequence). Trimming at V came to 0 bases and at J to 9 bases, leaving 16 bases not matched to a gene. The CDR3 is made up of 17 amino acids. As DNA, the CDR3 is TGCAGTGCTAGAGATCGTCTCCGGTCGGGGGGGCACAGTGAGCAGTTCTTC. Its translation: CSARDRLRSGGHSEQFF.

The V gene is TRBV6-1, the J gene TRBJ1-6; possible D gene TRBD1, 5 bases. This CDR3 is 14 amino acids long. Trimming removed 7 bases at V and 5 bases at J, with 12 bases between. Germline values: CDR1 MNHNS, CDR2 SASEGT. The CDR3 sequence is CASTHRDDNSPLHF. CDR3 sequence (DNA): TGTGCCAGCACTCACCGGGACGATAATTCACCCCTCCACTTT.

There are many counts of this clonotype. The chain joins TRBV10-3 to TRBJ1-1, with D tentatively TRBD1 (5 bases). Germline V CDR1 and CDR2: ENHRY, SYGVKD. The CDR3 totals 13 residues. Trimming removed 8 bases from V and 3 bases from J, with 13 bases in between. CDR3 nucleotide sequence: TGTGCCATCCGCAGGGATGCGGACACTGAAGCTTTCTTT. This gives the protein CAIRRDADTEAFF.

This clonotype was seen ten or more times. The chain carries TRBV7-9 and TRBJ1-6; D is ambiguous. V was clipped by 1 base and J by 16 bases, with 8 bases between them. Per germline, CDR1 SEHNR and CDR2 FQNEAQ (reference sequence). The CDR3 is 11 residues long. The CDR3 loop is CASSLDGRLHF. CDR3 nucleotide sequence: TGTGCCAGCAGCTTAGACGGCCGTCTCCACTTT.

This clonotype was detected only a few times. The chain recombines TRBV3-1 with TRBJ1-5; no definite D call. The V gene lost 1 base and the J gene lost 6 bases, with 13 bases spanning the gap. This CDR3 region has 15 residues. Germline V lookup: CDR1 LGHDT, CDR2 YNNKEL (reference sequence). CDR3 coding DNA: TGTGCCAGCAGCCAAGGGGATCGCGAGGTTCAGCCCCAGCATTTT. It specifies CASSQGDREVQPQHF.

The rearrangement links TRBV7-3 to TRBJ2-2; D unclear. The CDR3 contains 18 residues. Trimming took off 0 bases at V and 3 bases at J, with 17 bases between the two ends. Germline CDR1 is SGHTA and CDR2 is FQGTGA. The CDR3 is CASSLTYNQKTDTGELFF. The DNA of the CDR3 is TGTGCCAGCAGCTTAACGTATAACCAGAAGACGGACACCGGGGAGCTGTTTTTT.

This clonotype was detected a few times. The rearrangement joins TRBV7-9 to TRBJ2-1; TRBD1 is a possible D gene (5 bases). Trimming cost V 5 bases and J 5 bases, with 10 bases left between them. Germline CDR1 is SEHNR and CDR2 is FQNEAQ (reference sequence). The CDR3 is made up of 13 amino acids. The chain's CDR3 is CASSRTGNNEQFF. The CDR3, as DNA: TGTGCCAGCAGCCGTACAGGTAACAATGAGCAGTTCTTC. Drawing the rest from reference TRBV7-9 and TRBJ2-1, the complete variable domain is DTGVSQNPRHKITKRGQNVTFRCDPISEHNRLYWYRQTLGQGPEFLTYFQNEAQLEKSRLLSDRFSAERPKGSFSTLEIQRTEQGDSAMYLCASSRTGNNEQFFGPGTRLTVL.

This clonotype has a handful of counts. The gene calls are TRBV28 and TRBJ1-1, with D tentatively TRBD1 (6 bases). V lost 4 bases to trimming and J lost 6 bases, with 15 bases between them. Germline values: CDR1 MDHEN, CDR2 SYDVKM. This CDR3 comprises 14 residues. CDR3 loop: CASSSPGGAAEAFF. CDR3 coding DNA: TGTGCCAGCAGTTCTCCGGGGGGGGCGGCTGAAGCTTTCTTT.

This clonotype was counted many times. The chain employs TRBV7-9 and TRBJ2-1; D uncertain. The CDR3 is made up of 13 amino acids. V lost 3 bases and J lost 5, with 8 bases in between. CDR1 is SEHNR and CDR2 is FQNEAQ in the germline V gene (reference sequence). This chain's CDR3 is CASSFEQNNEQFF. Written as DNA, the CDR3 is TGTGCCAGCAGCTTTGAACAGAACAATGAGCAGTTCTTC.

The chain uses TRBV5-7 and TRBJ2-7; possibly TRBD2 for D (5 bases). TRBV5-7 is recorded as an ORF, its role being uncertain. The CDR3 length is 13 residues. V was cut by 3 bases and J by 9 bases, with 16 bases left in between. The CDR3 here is CASSWPRAAGQYV. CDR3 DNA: TGTGCCAGCAGCTGGCCGCGGGCAGCTGGGCAGTACGTC.

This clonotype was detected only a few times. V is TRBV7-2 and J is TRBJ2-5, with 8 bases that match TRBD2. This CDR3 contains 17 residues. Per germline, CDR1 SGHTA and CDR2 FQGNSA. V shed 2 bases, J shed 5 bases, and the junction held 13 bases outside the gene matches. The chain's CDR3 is CASSLLARSGGGETQYF. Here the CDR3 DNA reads TGTGCCAGCAGCTTATTAGCGCGGAGCGGGGGTGGGGAGACCCAGTACTTC.

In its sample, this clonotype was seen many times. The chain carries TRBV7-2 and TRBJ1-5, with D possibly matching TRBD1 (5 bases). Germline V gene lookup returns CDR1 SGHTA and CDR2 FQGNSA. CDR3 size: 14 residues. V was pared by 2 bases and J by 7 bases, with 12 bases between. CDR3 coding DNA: TGTGCCAGCAGCTTAATGCAGGGAGGCCAGCCCCAGCATTTT. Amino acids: CASSLMQGGQPQHF. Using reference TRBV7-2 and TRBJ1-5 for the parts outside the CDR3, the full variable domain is GAGVSQSPSNKVTEKGKDVELRCDPISGHTALYWYRQSLGQGLEFLIYFQGNSAPDKSGLPSDRFSAERTGGSVSTLTIQRTQQEDSAVYLCASSLMQGGQPQHFGDGTRLSIL.

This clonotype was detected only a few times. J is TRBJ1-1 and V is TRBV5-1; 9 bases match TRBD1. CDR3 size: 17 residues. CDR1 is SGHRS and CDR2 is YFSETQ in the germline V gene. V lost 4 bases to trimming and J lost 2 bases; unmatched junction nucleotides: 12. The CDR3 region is CASSPFTGGHDNTEAFF. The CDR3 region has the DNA TGCGCCAGCAGCCCCTTCACAGGGGGCCACGATAACACTGAAGCTTTCTTT. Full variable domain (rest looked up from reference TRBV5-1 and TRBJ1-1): KAGVTQTPRYLIKTRGQQVTLSCSPISGHRSVSWYQQTPGQGLQFLFEYFSETQRNKGNFPGRFSGRQFSNSRSEMNVSTLELGDSALYLCASSPFTGGHDNTEAFFGQGTRLTVV.

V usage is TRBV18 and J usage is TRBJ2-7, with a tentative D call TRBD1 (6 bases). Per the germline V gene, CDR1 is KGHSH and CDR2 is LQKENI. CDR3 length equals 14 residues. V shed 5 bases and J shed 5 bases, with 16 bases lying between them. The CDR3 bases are TGTGCCAGCTCATCCCGGGACATTCTGAACGAGCAGTACTTC. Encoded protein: CASSSRDILNEQYF.

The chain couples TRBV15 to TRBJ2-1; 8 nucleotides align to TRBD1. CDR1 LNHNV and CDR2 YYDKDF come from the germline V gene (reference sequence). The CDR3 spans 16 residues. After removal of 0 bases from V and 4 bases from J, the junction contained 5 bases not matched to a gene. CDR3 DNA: TGTGCCACCAGCAGAGAGGACAGGGCTTTATACAATGAGCAGTTCTTC. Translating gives CATSREDRALYNEQFF.

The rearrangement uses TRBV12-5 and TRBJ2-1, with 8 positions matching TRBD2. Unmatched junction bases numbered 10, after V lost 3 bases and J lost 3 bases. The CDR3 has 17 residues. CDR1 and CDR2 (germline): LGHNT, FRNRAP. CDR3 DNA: TGTGCTAGTGGTTTCTTAACCAGCGGGGGCCTCTACAATGAGCAGTTCTTC. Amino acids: CASGFLTSGGLYNEQFF.

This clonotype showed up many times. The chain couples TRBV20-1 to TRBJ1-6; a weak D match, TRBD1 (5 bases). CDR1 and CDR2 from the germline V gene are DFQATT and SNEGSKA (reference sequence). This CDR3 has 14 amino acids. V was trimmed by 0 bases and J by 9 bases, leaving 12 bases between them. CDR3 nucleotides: TGCAGTGCTAGAGACGGGCGGAGGGGTTCACCCCTCCACTTT. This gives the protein CSARDGRRGSPLHF.

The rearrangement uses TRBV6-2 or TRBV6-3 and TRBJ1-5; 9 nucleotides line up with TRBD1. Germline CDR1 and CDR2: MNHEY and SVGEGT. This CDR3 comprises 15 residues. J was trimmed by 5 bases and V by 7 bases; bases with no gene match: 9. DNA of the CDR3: TGTGCCAGCACCTCGGACAGGGGAAGAGATCAGCCCCAGCATTTT. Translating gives CASTSDRGRDQPQHF.

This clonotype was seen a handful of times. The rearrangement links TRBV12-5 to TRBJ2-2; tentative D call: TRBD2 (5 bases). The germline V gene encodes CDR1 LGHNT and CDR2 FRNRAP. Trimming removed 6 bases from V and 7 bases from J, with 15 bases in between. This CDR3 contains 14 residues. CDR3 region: CASGVGGTYGELFF. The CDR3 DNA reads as TGTGCTAGTGGGGTTGGAGGTACCTACGGGGAGCTGTTTTTT.

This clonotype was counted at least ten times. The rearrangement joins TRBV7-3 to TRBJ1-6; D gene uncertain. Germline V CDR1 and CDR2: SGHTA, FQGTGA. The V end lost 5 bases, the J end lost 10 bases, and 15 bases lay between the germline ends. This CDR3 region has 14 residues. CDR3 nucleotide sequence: TGTGCCAGCAGCGCATCAGGATTAGGATCACCCCTCCACTTT. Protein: CASSASGLGSPLHF.

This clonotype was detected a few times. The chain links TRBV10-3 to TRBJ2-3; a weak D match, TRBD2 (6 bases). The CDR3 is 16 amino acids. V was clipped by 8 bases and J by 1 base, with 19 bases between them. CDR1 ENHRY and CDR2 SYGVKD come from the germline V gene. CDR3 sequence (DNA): TGTGCCATCGGGGGGATTACTAGCTACCGCACAGATACGCAGTATTTT. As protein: CAIGGITSYRTDTQYF.